This TCR beta chain was sequenced in a study of blood T cell repertoires in COVID-19 (dated by TCRdb to between 2020 and 2021). For context, the study as a whole: Samples from collaborators originated in the United States, Italy and Spain and spanned both the acute and convalescent phases of COVID-19. The prospective study material was composed of cDNA or gDNA derived from T cells, B-cell-depleted T cells, or PBMCs. Deeply sampled blood TCRbeta repertoires from subjects exposed to, actively infected with, or recovered from COVID-19 were included in the dataset. The repertoires were released in a freely available public database intended as a resource for research on the immune response to SARS-CoV-2. Samples were obtained from the ongoing ImmuneRACE study (first 160 participants) and from about 1,300 subjects provided by 6 global collaborators. Nearly every sample came with metadata listing a de-identified subject ID, COVID-19 status, age in years and sex. HLA class I and class II types, where available, came from metadata supplied by the sample provider rather than from assay-based typing.

TCRbeta CDR3 regions were amplified from genomic DNA using the immunoSEQ Assay, a bias-controlled multiplex PCR. Concerning the study's data processing: The number of nucleated cells in each sample was estimated by amplification of reference gene primers within the assay. Sequence reads were collapsed and filtered to measure the absolute abundance of every unique TCRbeta CDR3 rearrangement. For each sample, productive Simpson clonality was calculated as the square root of Simpson's diversity index over productive rearrangements. In TCRdb, the immuneACCESS table is reduced to in-frame sequences with V and J assigned. These tables do not hold every clone; where another copy was compared, an unresolved V gene accounts for under half, and the others remain unexplained. The V and J calls and clone size come from that table; D and trimming were worked out from the DNA. The sample table records roughly 170,000 clones; 88% of these occur just once. Together, the top ten hold roughly 25% of the sample.

The paper as a whole reports these results and caveats: Clinical and demographic metadata were provided uncurated, with the amount varying by source and participant.

Including cysteine and phenylalanine, the CDR3 has 15 amino acids. The entry retains the CDR3 DNA only, 45 bases that are in frame from base 1. Between the V and J ends, shortened by 5 bases and 3 bases respectively, the junction contains 16 bases. CDR1 and CDR2 (MNHEY, SVGEGT) derive from the germline V gene. As regards this clone: Which antigen it targets is not known. No much larger clonotype is one base removed from it; base qualities were not supplied.

Collaborating institutions collected whole blood in K2EDTA tubes following their own protocols. Collaborator samples were shipped for TCRbeta analysis as frozen whole blood, isolated PBMCs, or DNA extracted from either sample type. This receptor was obtained from a man aged 60 to 75 with acute or convalescent COVID-19. In this chain, TRBV6-2 or TRBV6-3 is recombined with TRBJ2-5; TRBD1 could be the D gene, as 6 bases match. Input material: peripheral blood. The DNA reads TGTGCCAGCAGTGACAGAACAGGGATGGAAGAGACCCAGTACTTC. Protein translation: CASSDRTGMEETQYF.